This is a list of T cell receptor beta chains from one sample in a study of spatial heterogeneity in lung cancer. TCRdb fed the 5' RACE reads into MiXCR, producing one record per CDR3 protein. The data show roughly 10,000 distinct CDR3 sequences, about 10% seen once. Here the sequenced sample was lung tumor tissue, taken at surgery. These receptors all come from a female donor with early-stage non-small cell lung cancer. Both conserved end residues are part of each CDR3. A D gene is named only where the DNA matches it firmly. Rows give clone size only sometimes, using once, few, many, or a class for an expanded clone.

D: TRBD2; J: TRBJ2-2; V: TRBV6-5; size: many; DNA: TGTGCCAGCAGTTACTCCCTAGCGGGGACGAACACCGGGGAGCTGTTTTTT; CDR3: CASSYSLAGTNTGELFF
D: NA; J: TRBJ2-7; V: TRBV10-2; size: many; DNA: TGCGCCAGCAGTGAGAGGGCAGCAGGAGGGGAGCAGTACTTC; CDR3: CASSERAAGGEQYF
D: NA; J: TRBJ2-3; V: TRBV7-2; size: NA; DNA: TGTGCCAGCAGCTTAGTGGCGAACACAGATACGCAGTATTTT; CDR3: CASSLVANTDTQYF
D: TRBD1; J: TRBJ2-7; V: TRBV7-2; size: NA; DNA: TGTGCCAGCAGCTTAAGCAGGGGGCCGCGCGAGCAGTACTTC; CDR3: CASSLSRGPREQYF
D: NA; J: TRBJ2-3; V: TRBV6-6; size: many; DNA: TGTGCCAGCAGCCCAGCGGCAAGCACAGATACGCAGTATTTT; CDR3: CASSPAASTDTQYF
D: NA; J: TRBJ1-6; V: TRBV7-9; size: many; DNA: TGTGCCAGCAGCTTAGGTTCGCAGGCCCTCATCCCCCTCCACTTT; CDR3: CASSLGSQALIPLHF
D: NA; J: TRBJ2-7; V: TRBV5-1; size: NA; DNA: TGCGCCAGCAGCTCAACCAACTACGAGCAGTACTTC; CDR3: CASSSTNYEQYF
D: TRBD1; J: TRBJ1-1; V: TRBV12-3/TRBV12-4; size: few; DNA: TGTGCCAGCAGACCCGACAGGGACACTGAAGCTTTCTTT; CDR3: CASRPDRDTEAFF
D: TRBD2; J: TRBJ2-5; V: TRBV28; size: many; DNA: TGTGCCACCGAGCTTGCGAGCGGGAGGGTCGAGACCCAGTACTTC; CDR3: CATELASGRVETQYF
D: TRBD2; J: TRBJ2-1; V: TRBV24-1; size: NA; DNA: TGTGCCACCAGTGTAGGACTAGCGAGGGCTTTAAACTACAATGAGCAGTTCTTC; CDR3: CATSVGLARALNYNEQFF
D: TRBD2; J: TRBJ2-2; V: TRBV6-5; size: NA; DNA: TGTTCCAGCAGTTTCACGACTAGCGGGGGACCGAACACCGGGGAGCTGTTTTTT; CDR3: CSSSFTTSGGPNTGELFF
D: TRBD1; J: TRBJ1-2; V: TRBV7-9; size: few; DNA: TGTGCCAGCAGCTTACAGGGGGCGCCGGACTATGGCTACACCTTC; CDR3: CASSLQGAPDYGYTF
D: NA; J: TRBJ2-6; V: TRBV7-2; size: many; DNA: TGTGCCAGCAGCTTAGGGGGCACTGGGGCCAACGTCCTGACTTTC; CDR3: CASSLGGTGANVLTF
D: NA; J: TRBJ2-3; V: TRBV18; size: NA; DNA: TGTGCCAGCTCCCCAACCCATTTCGGACAAAGCACAGATACGCAGTATTTT; CDR3: CASSPTHFGQSTDTQYF
D: NA; J: TRBJ2-5; V: TRBV7-8; size: many; DNA: TGTGCCAGCAGCGGCTCCGCCCAAGAGACCCAGTACTTC; CDR3: CASSGSAQETQYF
D: NA; J: TRBJ2-3; V: TRBV7-2; size: many; DNA: TGTGCCAGCAGCTTAGCGGCCAGGCCAGATACGCAGTATTTT; CDR3: CASSLAARPDTQYF
D: TRBD1; J: TRBJ2-3; V: TRBV20-1; size: many; DNA: TGCAGTGCTAGCCGGGACAGGGTCACAGATACGCAGTATTTT; CDR3: CSASRDRVTDTQYF
D: NA; J: TRBJ2-3; V: TRBV10-3; size: NA; DNA: TGTGCCATCAGTGATTCCGACGATACGCAGTATTTT; CDR3: CAISDSDDTQYF
D: TRBD1; J: TRBJ2-2; V: TRBV2; size: NA; DNA: TGTGCCAGCTTGACAGGGCAGGCCGGGGAGCTGTTTTTT; CDR3: CASLTGQAGELFF
D: NA; J: TRBJ2-7; V: TRBV7-2; size: medium-sized; DNA: TGTGCCAGCAGCCGCCCCGGGGGCGGTTGGGAGCAGTACTTC; CDR3: CASSRPGGGWEQYF
D: NA; J: TRBJ2-5; V: TRBV3-1; size: many; DNA: TGTGCCAGCAGCCAAGCCGGGGGACAAGAGACCCAGTACTTC; CDR3: CASSQAGGQETQYF
D: NA; J: TRBJ1-6; V: TRBV7-9; size: medium-sized; DNA: TGTGCCAGCAGCTGGGGGGGAAATTCACCCCTCCACTTT; CDR3: CASSWGGNSPLHF
D: TRBD1; J: TRBJ1-6; V: TRBV7-2; size: many; DNA: TGTGCCAGCAGCCCAGGACAGGGGATAAGGGATAATTCACCCCTCCACTTT; CDR3: CASSPGQGIRDNSPLHF
D: NA; J: TRBJ2-1; V: TRBV7-9; size: medium-sized; DNA: TGTGCCAGCAGCTTAAGCAGGACAGCTAGAAATGAGCAGTTCTTC; CDR3: CASSLSRTARNEQFF
D: TRBD1; J: TRBJ2-1; V: TRBV7-2; size: many; DNA: TGTGCCAGCAGCTTAGCCTCCGGGACAGGGGCTCAAAGCCGGAGGTTCTTC; CDR3: CASSLASGTGAQSRRFF
D: NA; J: TRBJ1-4; V: TRBV4-1; size: many; DNA: TGCGCCAGCAGCCAAAAACAGGACTTGGCCGAAAAACTGTTTTTT; CDR3: CASSQKQDLAEKLFF
D: TRBD2; J: TRBJ2-1; V: TRBV19; size: NA; DNA: TGTGCCAGTAGTTCGTCCCGGGGGACTAGCGGGAGTAGTGAGCAGTTCTTC; CDR3: CASSSSRGTSGSSEQFF
D: NA; J: TRBJ2-5; V: TRBV7-2; size: medium-sized; DNA: TGTGCCAGCAGCTTCCAGGCTGCTCAAGAGACCCAGTACTTC; CDR3: CASSFQAAQETQYF
D: NA; J: TRBJ1-5; V: TRBV18; size: few; DNA: TGTGCCAGCCCACCGGGGGGGAGCAATCAGCCCCAGCATTTT; CDR3: CASPPGGSNQPQHF
D: TRBD1; J: TRBJ1-1; V: TRBV6-5; size: NA; DNA: TGTGCCAGCAGTACCCCCCAGGGGGGCACTGAAGCTTTCTTT; CDR3: CASSTPQGGTEAFF
D: NA; J: TRBJ2-2; V: TRBV20-1; size: many; DNA: TGCAGTGCTAGAAACACCGGGGAGCTGTTTTTT; CDR3: CSARNTGELFF
D: NA; J: TRBJ1-1; V: TRBV6-2/TRBV6-3; size: many; DNA: TGTGCCAGTTCCTTAGGGGCCCCAAGGGGTCCTTACACTGAAGCTTTCTTT; CDR3: CASSLGAPRGPYTEAFF
D: NA; J: TRBJ2-2; V: TRBV11-2; size: few; DNA: TGTGCCAGCAGCTTAGCTGAGGGATCCGGGGAGCTGTTTTTT; CDR3: CASSLAEGSGELFF
D: TRBD2; J: TRBJ2-1; V: TRBV20-1; size: medium-sized; DNA: TGCAGTGCTAGCGGCCTAGCGGACAATGAGCAGTTCTTC; CDR3: CSASGLADNEQFF
D: TRBD1; J: TRBJ2-1; V: TRBV7-3; size: many; DNA: TGTGCCAGCAGCTCACCGGGACAGGGGAATGATGAGCAGTTCTTC; CDR3: CASSSPGQGNDEQFF
D: NA; J: TRBJ2-1; V: TRBV19; size: NA; DNA: TGTGCCAGTAGTCCCTCCCGCCTCTACAATGAGCAGTTCTTC; CDR3: CASSPSRLYNEQFF
D: TRBD2; J: TRBJ2-1; V: TRBV11-2; size: large; DNA: TGTGCCAGCAGCTTTAGCGGGGGGGCCACTGAGCAGTTCTTC; CDR3: CASSFSGGATEQFF
D: NA; J: TRBJ2-3; V: TRBV20-1; size: many; DNA: TGCAGTGCGCCTAACAGGGATGTGGGCACAGATACGCAGTATTTT; CDR3: CSAPNRDVGTDTQYF
D: NA; J: TRBJ2-3; V: TRBV7-9; size: many; DNA: TGTGCCAGCAGCTTAGCGGGGGCTAGTTCGGGCACAGATACGCAGTATTTT; CDR3: CASSLAGASSGTDTQYF
D: NA; J: TRBJ1-2; V: TRBV29-1; size: few; DNA: TGCAGCGTTGTACTTAGGGATGGCTACACCTTC; CDR3: CSVVLRDGYTF
D: NA; J: TRBJ2-7; V: TRBV27; size: NA; DNA: TGTGCCAGCAGTTCCTACCTCGGGGGCGGGGTTTACGAGCAGTACTTC; CDR3: CASSSYLGGGVYEQYF
D: NA; J: TRBJ2-7; V: TRBV6-2/TRBV6-3; size: NA; DNA: TGTGCCAGCAGTTATGGTCCGTGGGAGCAGTACTTC; CDR3: CASSYGPWEQYF
D: TRBD1; J: TRBJ2-7; V: TRBV20-1; size: NA; DNA: TGCAGTGCCTCGGACAGGGTAGTACAGTACTTC; CDR3: CSASDRVVQYF
D: NA; J: TRBJ1-5; V: TRBV12-3/TRBV12-4; size: many; DNA: TGTGCCAGCCAAGGGCCCAATCAGCCCCAGCATTTT; CDR3: CASQGPNQPQHF
D: TRBD2; J: TRBJ2-3; V: TRBV6-5; size: many; DNA: TGTGCCAGCAGTCGGGGACTAGCGGGAGTCCATTCAACTAGCACAGATACGCAGTATTTT; CDR3: CASSRGLAGVHSTSTDTQYF
D: NA; J: TRBJ2-2; V: TRBV7-2; size: few; DNA: TGTGCCAGCAGCTGGGGGACAAACACCGGGGAGCTGTTTTTT; CDR3: CASSWGTNTGELFF
D: NA; J: TRBJ2-3; V: TRBV4-3; size: NA; DNA: TGCGCCAGCAGCCAAGGACCCGGATACCCCACAGATACGCAGTATTTT; CDR3: CASSQGPGYPTDTQYF
D: TRBD2; J: TRBJ2-7; V: TRBV19; size: medium-sized; DNA: TGTGCCAGTAGTCGGGGGAGGGGCCACGAGCAGTACTTC; CDR3: CASSRGRGHEQYF
D: TRBD1; J: TRBJ2-1; V: TRBV20-1; size: NA; DNA: TGCAGTGCTAGGGTATGGGACAGGGAGTACAATGAGCAGTTCTTC; CDR3: CSARVWDREYNEQFF
D: TRBD1; J: TRBJ2-2; V: TRBV24-1; size: few; DNA: TGTGCCACCAGTGATTCTGGGACAGGGACGACCGGGGAGCTGTTTTTT; CDR3: CATSDSGTGTTGELFF
D: TRBD1; J: TRBJ1-2; V: TRBV19; size: many; DNA: TGTGCCAGTAGTACCAAAAGGACAGGAGGGTATGGCTACACCTTC; CDR3: CASSTKRTGGYGYTF
D: NA; J: TRBJ2-1; V: TRBV4-3; size: NA; DNA: TGCGCCAGCAGCCAAGATGAGGTCTCCTACAATGAGCAGTTCTTC; CDR3: CASSQDEVSYNEQFF
D: TRBD2; J: TRBJ2-3; V: TRBV7-2; size: medium-sized; DNA: TGTGCCAGCAGCTTTGTAGCGGGGGGGCCGACAGATACGCAGTATTTT; CDR3: CASSFVAGGPTDTQYF
D: TRBD1; J: TRBJ1-1; V: TRBV3-1; size: many; DNA: TGTGCCAGCAGCCAGCAGGGGGCGAGCACTGAAGCTTTCTTT; CDR3: CASSQQGASTEAFF
D: TRBD1; J: TRBJ1-5; V: TRBV19; size: many; DNA: TGTGCCAGTAGTAGACAGGGGAATCAGCCCCAGCATTTT; CDR3: CASSRQGNQPQHF